The 20 T cell receptor beta chains in this list originate from one sample, sequenced in a study of blood T cell repertoires in COVID-19. Method: immunoSEQ multiplex PCR; TCRdb's copy keeps in-frame clones and lacks some. The sample includes 95,000 to 150,000 clones, 92% seen only once; the top ten take approximately 2%. The specimen was peripheral blood. The receptors were gathered from a man in his forties or fifties with COVID-19, enrolled during active disease.

The rearrangement joins TRBV20-1 to TRBJ1-5; D remains unclear. The germline CDR1 and CDR2 sequences are DFQATT and SNEGSKA (reference sequence). The CDR3 sequence is 11 residues long. Trimming removed 0 bases from V and 9 bases from J, with 6 bases in between. CDR3 sequence: CSARDSGPQHF. CDR3 DNA: TGCAGTGCTAGAGACAGTGGGCCCCAGCATTTT.

This clone has more than one count but fewer than ten. The chain carries TRBV5-6 and TRBJ1-4; 7 bases are a match to TRBD1. V lost 3 bases and J lost 7; bases outside the gene matches: 9. Germline CDR1 reads SGHDT; CDR2 reads YYEEEE. The CDR3 length is 15 residues. CDR3 sequence (DNA): TGTGCCAGCAGCTCCAAGACAGGGTACACTGAAAAACTGTTTTTT. Amino acid sequence: CASSSKTGYTEKLFF.

The genes are TRBV24-1 and TRBJ2-1, with TRBD2 identical over 14 bases. Germline CDR1 KGHDR, CDR2 SFDVKD. V dropped 4 bases and J dropped 9; count of bases not matched to a gene: 7. The CDR3 runs 16 residues. The CDR3: CATSDPTSGRAAEQFF. The DNA of the CDR3 is TGTGCCACCAGTGACCCGACTAGCGGGAGGGCCGCTGAGCAGTTCTTC.

The rearrangement uses TRBV29-1 and TRBJ1-1; D is uncertain. From germline, CDR1 is SQVTM and CDR2 ANQGSEA. V dropped 3 bases and J dropped 4 bases, with 15 bases sitting between them. This CDR3 is built from 14 residues. Written as DNA, the CDR3 is TGCAGCGTTGAGGTGCGGCAGATTCGCACTGAAGCTTTCTTT. It is translated as CSVEVRQIRTEAFF.

CDR3 in DNA: TGTGCCAGCAGCTCCGGTGGGACAGCCGCCTACGAGCAGTACTTC. It specifies CASSSGGTAAYEQYF. The rearrangement links TRBV7-6 to TRBJ2-7, with 7 bases that match TRBD1. V dropped 4 bases and J dropped 2; count of bases not matched to a gene: 8. Germline CDR1 and CDR2: SGHVS and FNYEAQ. This CDR3 is built from 15 residues.

This chain joins TRBV9 and TRBJ2-1, with TRBD2 as a possible D gene (5 bases). V gave up 2 bases and J gave up 5 bases, with 17 bases separating them. The CDR3 loop spans 16 amino acids. CDR1 SGDLS and CDR2 YYNGEE come from the germline V gene. The DNA of the CDR3 is TGTGCCAGCAGCGTCCGGAGGAAAGGGTCGGACAATGAGCAGTTCTTC. As protein: CASSVRRKGSDNEQFF.

The chain links TRBV9 to TRBJ2-7; D might be TRBD2 (6 bases). This CDR3 has 15 residues. The V gene lost 0 bases and the J gene lost 2 bases, with 12 bases spanning the gap. Germline assignment: CDR1 SGDLS and CDR2 YYNGEE. As DNA, the CDR3 is TGTGCCAGCAGCGTAGCTCGGGGGACCACCTACGAGCAGTACGTC. This gives the protein CASSVARGTTYEQYV.

The chain links TRBV7-2 to TRBJ2-5; D perhaps matches TRBD2 (6 bases). The CDR3 runs to 14 residues. Germline V lookup: CDR1 SGHTA, CDR2 FQGNSA. V was trimmed by 5 bases and J by 2 bases, leaving 12 bases between them. For the CDR3, the DNA is TGTGCCAGCAGCCCCCAGCGGGCTCAAGAGACCCAGTACTTC. Translated, it gives CASSPQRAQETQYF.

This chain uses TRBV7-8 with TRBJ2-7, with 9 positions matching TRBD1. The V gene end was trimmed by 4 bases and the J gene end by 7 bases; junction bases not matched to a gene: 8. From germline, CDR1 is SGHVS and CDR2 FQNEAQ. The CDR3 has 14 amino acids. CDR3 sequence: CASSSSGQGGEQYF. Here the CDR3 DNA reads TGTGCCAGCAGCTCTTCGGGACAGGGAGGAGAGCAGTACTTC.

The chain couples TRBV5-1 to TRBJ1-1, with 7 nucleotides matching TRBD1. Trimming at V came to 5 bases and at J to 1 base, leaving 2 bases not matched to a gene. The CDR3 runs to 13 residues. From germline, CDR1 is SGHRS and CDR2 YFSETQ. The CDR3 loop reads CASRWTGNTEAFF. CDR3 in DNA: TGCGCCAGCAGGTGGACAGGGAACACTGAAGCTTTCTTT.

This clone was counted a single time. The CDR3 nucleotides are TGTGCCAGCAGTTTAATAGGGAGGGCTAGGAGCACAGATACGCAGTATTTT. Translated: CASSLIGRARSTDTQYF. The rearrangement uses TRBV27 and TRBJ2-3, with TRBD2 matching 7 bases. The length of the CDR3 is 17 residues. The V gene end was trimmed by 2 bases and the J gene end by 0 bases; junction bases not matched to a gene: 8. Germline V gene lookup returns CDR1 MNHEY and CDR2 SMNVEV (reference sequence).

V and J are TRBV5-4 and TRBJ2-1, with 7 bases fitting TRBD1. Germline V gene data show CDR1 as SGHNT and CDR2 as YYREEE (reference sequence). The CDR3 runs 17 residues. Germline trimming cut 4 bases from V and 2 bases from J; bases unmatched to any gene: 12. The CDR3: CASSPIGTANTYNEQFF. The DNA of the CDR3 is TGTGCCAGCAGCCCTATTGGGACAGCGAATACCTACAATGAGCAGTTCTTC.

The rearrangement joins TRBV4-3 to TRBJ1-1; the D gene is possibly TRBD1 (5 bases). Per the germline V gene, CDR1 is LGHNA and CDR2 is YSLEER. With 0 bases removed from V and 3 bases from J, the gap between germline ends came to 17 bases. This CDR3 comprises 17 residues. The CDR3 nucleotides read TGCGCCAGCAGCCAAGAACCCAGGGCGGTAATTGACACTGAAGCTTTCTTT. The encoded protein is CASSQEPRAVIDTEAFF.

This clone was counted between two and nine times. CDR3 DNA sequence: TGTGCCAGTAAGGGCCAGGGCGGTATGGGCAATCAGCCCCAGCATTTT. It is translated as CASKGQGGMGNQPQHF. V is TRBV19 and J is TRBJ1-5, with D possibly TRBD1 on 5 matching bases. Trimming removed 7 bases from V and 2 bases from J, with 18 bases in between. From germline, CDR1 is LNHDA and CDR2 SQIVND (reference sequence). The CDR3 loop spans 16 amino acids.

J is TRBJ2-2 and V is TRBV19; maybe TRBD2 (7 bases). The CDR3 covers 18 residues. Per the germline V gene, CDR1 is LNHDA and CDR2 is SQIVND (reference sequence). V was shortened by 5 bases and J by 4 bases, with 23 bases between the two germline ends. CDR3 loop: CASSDGSGGPGGTGELFF. The CDR3 nucleotides are TGTGCCAGTAGTGACGGGTCGGGGGGCCCGGGGGGCACCGGGGAGCTGTTTTTT.

This sequence joins TRBV27 and TRBJ2-1; 11 bases map to TRBD2. The CDR3 runs to 16 residues. J was trimmed by 3 bases and V by 6 bases; bases with no gene match: 7. Germline V gene sequence: CDR1 MNHEY, CDR2 SMNVEV (reference sequence). CDR3: CASRAGLAGYYNEQFF. The CDR3 region has the DNA TGTGCCAGCAGAGCCGGACTAGCGGGCTACTACAATGAGCAGTTCTTC.

CDR3 residues: CASSETGGGNEKLFF. CDR3 DNA sequence: TGTGCCAGCAGTGAAACAGGGGGCGGTAATGAAAAACTGTTTTTT. The V and J genes are TRBV2 and TRBJ1-4; 9 bases map to TRBD1. J lost 4 bases, V lost 2 bases, and 2 bases had no gene match. Germline loops: CDR1 SNHLY, CDR2 FYNNEI. This CDR3 region has 15 residues.

The chain joins TRBV6-2 or TRBV6-3 to TRBJ2-7, with 7 bases lining up with TRBD2. The CDR3 length is 14 residues. CDR1 and CDR2 (germline): MNHEY, SVGEGT. After removal of 2 bases from V and 6 bases from J, the junction contained 7 bases not matched to a gene. The CDR3 loop is CASSYAGALGEQYV. CDR3 DNA sequence: TGTGCCAGCAGTTACGCGGGAGCTTTGGGCGAGCAGTACGTC.

This clone has just a few counts. The V call is TRBV11-2, the J call TRBJ2-3; no definite D call. Trimming removed 0 bases at V and 3 bases at J, with 10 bases between. This CDR3 comprises 15 residues. The V gene's germline CDR1 is SGHAT and CDR2 FQNNGV. The CDR3 sequence is CASSLDGLTTDTQYF. The CDR3 nucleotides read TGTGCCAGCAGCTTAGACGGGTTGACTACAGATACGCAGTATTTT.

The J gene is TRBJ1-5, the V gene TRBV11-2; the D gene is possibly TRBD1 (5 bases). V dropped 1 base and J dropped 8 bases, with 12 bases sitting between them. CDR3 length equals 14 residues. Germline-derived CDR1 and CDR2 are SGHAT and FQNNGV. The CDR3 loop is CASSLVAGSKPQHF. CDR3 nucleotide sequence: TGTGCCAGCAGCTTAGTGGCAGGGTCTAAGCCCCAGCATTTT.